This note documents a single TCR beta chain sequence. No antigen is known for it. This sample was taken from a study of Ad26.COV2.S vaccination and SARS-CoV-2 variants. About the study: Donor allocation was to the COV1001 Ad26.COV2.S trial arm. Recipients of Ad26.COV2.S got it intramuscularly, once or twice 56 days apart. Study-level findings and limits: People given the vaccine had a wider spike-specific TCR breadth than placebo recipients did.

The table came from immunoSEQ multiplex PCR; TCRdb's copy has only in-frame clones and leaves some out. The table lists fewer than 800,000 clones, 80% to 90% of them singletons. The sample's treatment: roughly 19 received Ad26.COV2.S at low or high dose, single or two shots; several received placebo; per-sample allocation not given. Sampling happened 63 days after the first vaccine or placebo injection. CDR3 length equals 16 residues. Trimming removed 5 bases from V and 2 bases from J; junction bases left unmatched: 6. Germline lookup yields CDR1 MNHEY and CDR2 SMNVEV (reference sequence). V is TRBV27 and J is TRBJ2-3; TRBD2 agrees at 11 bases. The TCR sequence derives from a person between 18 and 60 years old who received the Ad26.COV2.S COVID-19 vaccine or a placebo. Sequenced here: peripheral blood, sampled in a trial of Ad26.COV2.S vaccine versus placebo. CDR3 in amino acids: CASSLLGLAVTDTQYF. Here the CDR3 DNA reads TGTGCCAGCAGTCTTCTGGGACTAGCGGTCACAGATACGCAGTATTTT.